The 5 T cell receptor beta chains in this list originate from one sample, sequenced in a study of cytomegalovirus exposure and HLA in healthy donors. It was with 60 Vbeta and 13 Jbeta primers that the PCR ran. This table comes from immunoSEQ multiplex PCR, and its TCRdb copy is limited to in-frame clones, with some not included. The sample includes over 30,000 clones, roughly 67% seen only once; the top ten take roughly a tenth. The sequencing input was PBMCs. These receptors all come from a man aged 40-49 years in good health and CMV-seropositive.

V usage is TRBV6-6 and J usage is TRBJ2-1, with 7 bases fitting TRBD1. CDR1 MNHNY and CDR2 SVGAGI come from the germline V gene (reference sequence). The length of the CDR3 is 14 residues. V gave up 7 bases and J gave up 1 base; unmatched junction bases: 4. The CDR3 DNA reads as TGTGCCAGCACTAGACAGGGATCCTACAATGAGCAGTTCTTC. This translates into CASTRQGSYNEQFF.

V usage is TRBV6-6 and J usage is TRBJ2-5, with 9 bases matching TRBD2. Germline CDR1 and CDR2: MNHNY and SVGAGI (reference sequence). The CDR3 is 15 amino acids. Trimming at V came to 4 bases and at J to 2 bases, leaving 5 bases not matched to a gene. CDR3 nucleotides: TGTGCCAGCAGTTCTCGCGGGAGGGAACAAGAGACCCAGTACTTC. Its translation: CASSSRGREQETQYF.

This chain joins TRBV7-2 and TRBJ2-7; no definite D call. In germline, CDR1 is SGHTA, CDR2 FQGNSA. This CDR3 contains 11 residues. Trimming cost V 4 bases and J 4 bases, with 5 bases left between them. CDR3 coding DNA: TGTGCCAGCAGCTCCCTTTACGAGCAGTACTTC. Translating gives CASSSLYEQYF.

This rearrangement joins TRBV6-6 to TRBJ2-7; 9 bases agree with TRBD2. The CDR3 extends over 14 amino acids. Per germline, CDR1 MNHNY and CDR2 SVGAGI (reference sequence). The V segment lost 6 bases and the J segment 4 bases; nucleotides outside the gene matches: 7. The CDR3 DNA follows: TGTGCCAGCAGGATAAGCCTAGCGGGGTACGAGCAGTACTTC. Protein: CASRISLAGYEQYF.

This chain connects TRBV5-8 to TRBJ1-5, with D maybe TRBD1 (6 bases). The CDR3 contains 15 residues. Per germline, CDR1 SGHTS and CDR2 YDEGEE. Trimming left V 0 bases short and J 3 bases short, with 10 bases between. The CDR3 nucleotides are TGTGCCAGCAGCTTGGCTTACAGGGACAATCAGCCCCAGCATTTT. It specifies CASSLAYRDNQPQHF.